Reported below is one TCR beta chain. Its cognate antigen is unknown. Per the germline V gene, CDR1 is LGHNA and CDR2 is YNFKEQ. The length of the CDR3 is 17 residues. V lost 1 base, J lost 0 bases, and 16 bases lay in between. It was across several immunoSEQ plates that each subset's genomic DNA was evenly split. Some clones are missing from TCRdb's copy, which holds only in-frame ones; the method was immunoSEQ multiplex PCR. The sample consists of about 550,000 clones, roughly 96% of them appearing once. Naive CD8 cells lacked CD45RO and underwent positive selection for CCR7, leaving out terminally differentiated effector memory CD45RA+ cells. The data are from a study of shared clonotypes between healthy human individuals. The overall study: A couple of female and three male donors aged 18 to 49 were enrolled. General study findings and limits: Despite large depth, sorted-subset datasets appeared incompletely sequenced.

Sequencing was carried out using naive CD8+ T cells sorted from blood. The source is a woman in her thirties in good health. V usage is TRBV4-2 and J usage is TRBJ2-7, with D possibly TRBD2 on 6 matching bases. CDR3 loop: CASSQVDGGESSYEQYF. Here the CDR3 DNA reads TGTGCCAGCAGCCAAGTTGATGGCGGGGAAAGCTCCTACGAGCAGTACTTC.